What follows are 7 T cell receptor beta chains derived from one specimen sequenced in a study of CD8 T cells in ankylosing spondylitis. TCRdb itself ran the 5' RACE reads through MiXCR, one entry per CDR3 protein. The sample lists about 450,000 distinct CDR3 sequences; roughly 25% were seen once. Their specific antigens are unknown. Study-level points and caveats: Blood from ankylosing spondylitis patients appeared to carry a characteristic roughly 8-variant TCR beta motif.

The sequenced sample was blood, either unsorted or a sorted T cell fraction (not recorded which). Source of these receptors: a male donor with ankylosing spondylitis.

This rearrangement joins TRBV5-1 to TRBJ2-2; no clear D. CDR1 and CDR2 from the germline V gene are SGHRS and YFSETQ. The germline V and J ends were trimmed by 4 bases and 0 bases, with 13 bases remaining between them. The CDR3 contains 16 residues. In DNA form, the CDR3 reads TGCGCCAGCAGCCCATCTTGGGTTTCGAACACCGGGGAGCTGTTTTTT. Translation: CASSPSWVSNTGELFF.

V gene TRBV5-1 combines with J gene TRBJ2-6, with D hard to call. This CDR3 spans 16 amino acids. V gave up 2 bases and J gave up 0 bases, with 9 bases separating them. The germline gives CDR1 SGHRS, CDR2 YFSETQ. The CDR3 DNA follows: TGCGCCAGCAGCTTCATTGAAGTCTCTGGGGCCAACGTCCTGACTTTC. Amino acid sequence: CASSFIEVSGANVLTF.

This chain joins TRBV7-9 and TRBJ2-2; a weak D match, TRBD2 (5 bases). Germline V gene lookup returns CDR1 SEHNR and CDR2 FQNEAQ (reference sequence). V was pared by 0 bases and J by 6 bases, with 8 bases between. The CDR3 is 14 amino acids. The CDR3 nucleotides are TGTGCCAGCAGCTTAGCGGAGGTTCCCGGGGAGCTGTTTTTT. Protein product: CASSLAEVPGELFF.

This clonotype was observed at least ten times. The chain combines TRBV12-3 or TRBV12-4 with TRBJ2-5; 9 nucleotides match TRBD1. CDR3 size: 15 residues. Germline trimming cut 5 bases from V and 3 bases from J; bases unmatched to any gene: 7. The CDR3 nucleotides read TGTGCCAGCAGTCCCCGACAGGGGGGAGAAGAGACCCAGTACTTC. Translation: CASSPRQGGEETQYF.

This clonotype appeared a few times. The CDR3 sequence: CASSWGGRSTDTQYF. The CDR3, as DNA: TGTGCCAGCAGCTGGGGCGGGAGGAGCACAGATACGCAGTATTTT. This chain connects TRBV7-2 to TRBJ2-3; 8 bases are a match to TRBD2. The V gene's germline CDR1 is SGHTA and CDR2 FQGNSA. Losses at the gene ends were 4 bases for V and 0 bases for J; bases not matched to a gene: 3. The CDR3 has 15 amino acids.

The J gene is TRBJ2-3, the V gene TRBV4-1; 10 nucleotides agree with TRBD2. The length of the CDR3 is 17 residues. Losses at the gene ends were 2 bases for V and 0 bases for J; bases not matched to a gene: 5. Germline loops: CDR1 MGHRA, CDR2 YSYEKL. The CDR3 coding sequence is TGCGCCAGCAGCCAAAGGACTAGCGGTGGGAGCACAGATACGCAGTATTTT. Encoded protein: CASSQRTSGGSTDTQYF.

The V and J genes are TRBV3-1 and TRBJ1-4; 9 bases agree with TRBD1. The junction had 5 bases not matched to a gene; V was cut back by 5 bases and J by 4 bases. Germline loops: CDR1 LGHDT, CDR2 YNNKEL (reference sequence). The CDR3 totals 15 residues. The CDR3 DNA sequence: TGTGCCAGCAGCTTACGACAGGGGGTTAATGAAAAACTGTTTTTT. Protein product: CASSLRQGVNEKLFF.